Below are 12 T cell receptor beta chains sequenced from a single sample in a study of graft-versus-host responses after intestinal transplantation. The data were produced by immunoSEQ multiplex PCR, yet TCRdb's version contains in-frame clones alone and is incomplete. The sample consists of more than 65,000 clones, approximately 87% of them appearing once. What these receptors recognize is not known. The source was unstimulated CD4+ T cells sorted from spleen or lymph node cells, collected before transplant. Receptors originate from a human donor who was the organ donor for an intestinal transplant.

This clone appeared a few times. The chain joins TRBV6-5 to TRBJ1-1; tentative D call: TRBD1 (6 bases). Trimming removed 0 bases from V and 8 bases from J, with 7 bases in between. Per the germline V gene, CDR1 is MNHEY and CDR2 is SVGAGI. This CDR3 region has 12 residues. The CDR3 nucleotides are TGTGCCAGCAGTTACTCAGGGGGAGAAGCTTTCTTT. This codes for CASSYSGGEAFF.

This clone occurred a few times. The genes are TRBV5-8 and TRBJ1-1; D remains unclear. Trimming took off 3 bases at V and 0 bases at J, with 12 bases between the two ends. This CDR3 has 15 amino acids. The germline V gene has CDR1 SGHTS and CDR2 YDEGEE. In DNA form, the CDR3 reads TGTGCCAGCAGCTCGGAGGTAGTTCTGAACACTGAAGCTTTCTTT. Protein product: CASSSEVVLNTEAFF.

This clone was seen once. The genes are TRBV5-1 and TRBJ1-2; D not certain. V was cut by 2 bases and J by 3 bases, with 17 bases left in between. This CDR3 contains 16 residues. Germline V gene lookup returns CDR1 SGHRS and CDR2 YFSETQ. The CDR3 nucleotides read TGCGCCAGCAGCTTAAGGAGGGCTTCCGACTACTATGGCTACACCTTC. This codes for CASSLRRASDYYGYTF. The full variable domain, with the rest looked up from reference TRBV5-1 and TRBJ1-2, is KAGVTQTPRYLIKTRGQQVTLSCSPISGHRSVSWYQQTPGQGLQFLFEYFSETQRNKGNFPGRFSGRQFSNSRSEMNVSTLELGDSALYLCASSLRRASDYYGYTFGSGTRLTVV.

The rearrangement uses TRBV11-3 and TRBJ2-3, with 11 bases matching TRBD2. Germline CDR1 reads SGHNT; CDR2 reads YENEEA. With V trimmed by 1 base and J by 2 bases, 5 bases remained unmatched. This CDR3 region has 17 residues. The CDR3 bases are TGTGCCAGCAGCTTAGGAGGGACTAGCGGCCCCACAGATACGCAGTATTTT. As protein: CASSLGGTSGPTDTQYF.

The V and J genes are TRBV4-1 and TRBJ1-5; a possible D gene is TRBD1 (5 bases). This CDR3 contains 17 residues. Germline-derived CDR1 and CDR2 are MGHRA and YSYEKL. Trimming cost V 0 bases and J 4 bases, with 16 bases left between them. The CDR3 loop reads CASSQDESPRVNQPQHF. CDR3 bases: TGCGCCAGCAGCCAAGATGAGTCCCCCAGGGTAAATCAGCCCCAGCATTTT.

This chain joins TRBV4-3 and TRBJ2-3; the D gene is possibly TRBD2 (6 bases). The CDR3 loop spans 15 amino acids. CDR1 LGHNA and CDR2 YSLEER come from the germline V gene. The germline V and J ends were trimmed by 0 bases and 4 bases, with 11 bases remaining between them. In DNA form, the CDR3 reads TGCGCCAGCAGCCAAGATTTGGCGGGGTCAGATACGCAGTATTTT. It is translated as CASSQDLAGSDTQYF.

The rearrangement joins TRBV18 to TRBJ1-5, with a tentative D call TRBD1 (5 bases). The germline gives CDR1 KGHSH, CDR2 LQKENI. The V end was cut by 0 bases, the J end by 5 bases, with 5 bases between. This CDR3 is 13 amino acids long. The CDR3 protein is CASSPPGDQPQHF. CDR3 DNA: TGTGCCAGCTCACCACCAGGGGATCAGCCCCAGCATTTT.

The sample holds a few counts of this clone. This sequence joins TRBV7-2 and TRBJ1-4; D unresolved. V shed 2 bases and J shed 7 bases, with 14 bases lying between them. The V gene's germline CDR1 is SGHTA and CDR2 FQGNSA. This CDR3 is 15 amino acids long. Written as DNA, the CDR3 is TGTGCCAGCAGCTTACTGAATTCCAGCGGTGAAAAACTGTTTTTT. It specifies CASSLLNSSGEKLFF.

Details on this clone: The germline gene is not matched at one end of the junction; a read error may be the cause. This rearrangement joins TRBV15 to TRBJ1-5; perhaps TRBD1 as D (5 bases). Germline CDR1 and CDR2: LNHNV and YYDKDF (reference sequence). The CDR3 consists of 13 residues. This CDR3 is CATSRDAGRAQHF. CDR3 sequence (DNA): TGTGCCACCAGCCGAGACGCGGGGCGAGCCCAGCATTTT.

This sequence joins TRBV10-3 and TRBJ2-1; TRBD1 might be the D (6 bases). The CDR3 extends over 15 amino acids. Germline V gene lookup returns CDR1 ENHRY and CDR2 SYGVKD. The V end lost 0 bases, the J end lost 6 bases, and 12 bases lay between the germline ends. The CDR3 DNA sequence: TGTGCCATCAGTGAGTCGCCGTCCAGGGGCAATGAGCAGTTCTTC. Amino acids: CAISESPSRGNEQFF.

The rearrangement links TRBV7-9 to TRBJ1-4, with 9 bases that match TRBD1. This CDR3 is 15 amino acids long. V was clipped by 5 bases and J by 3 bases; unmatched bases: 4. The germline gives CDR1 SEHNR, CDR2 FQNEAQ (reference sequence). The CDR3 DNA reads TGTGCCAGCAGCGCGGACAGGGGTCCTAATGAAAAACTGTTTTTT. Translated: CASSADRGPNEKLFF.

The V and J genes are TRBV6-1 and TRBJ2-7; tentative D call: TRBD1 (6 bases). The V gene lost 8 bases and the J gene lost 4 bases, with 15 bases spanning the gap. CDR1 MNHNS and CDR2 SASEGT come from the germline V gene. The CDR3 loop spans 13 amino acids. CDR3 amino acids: CASRDIGFYEQYV. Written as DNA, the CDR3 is TGTGCCAGCCGGGACATAGGATTTTACGAGCAGTACGTC.